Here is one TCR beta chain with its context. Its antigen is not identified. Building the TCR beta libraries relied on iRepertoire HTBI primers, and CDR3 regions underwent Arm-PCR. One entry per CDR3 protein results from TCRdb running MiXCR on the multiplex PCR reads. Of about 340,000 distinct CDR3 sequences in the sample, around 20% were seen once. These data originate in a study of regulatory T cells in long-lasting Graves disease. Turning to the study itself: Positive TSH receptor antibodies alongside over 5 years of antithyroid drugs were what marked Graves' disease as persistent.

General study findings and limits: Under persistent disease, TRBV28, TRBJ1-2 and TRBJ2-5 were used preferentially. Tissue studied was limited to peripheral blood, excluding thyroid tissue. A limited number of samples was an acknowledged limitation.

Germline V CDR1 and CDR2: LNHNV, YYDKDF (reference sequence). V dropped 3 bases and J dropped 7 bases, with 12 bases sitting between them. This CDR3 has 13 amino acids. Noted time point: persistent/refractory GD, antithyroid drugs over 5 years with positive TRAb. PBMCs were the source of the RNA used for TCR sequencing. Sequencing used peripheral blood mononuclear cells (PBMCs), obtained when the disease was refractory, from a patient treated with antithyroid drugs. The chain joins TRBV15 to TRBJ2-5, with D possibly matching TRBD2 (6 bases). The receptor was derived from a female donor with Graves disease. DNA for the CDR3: TGTGCCACCAGCAGTTTAGCCGGGGGGACCCAGTACTTC. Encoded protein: CATSSLAGGTQYF.